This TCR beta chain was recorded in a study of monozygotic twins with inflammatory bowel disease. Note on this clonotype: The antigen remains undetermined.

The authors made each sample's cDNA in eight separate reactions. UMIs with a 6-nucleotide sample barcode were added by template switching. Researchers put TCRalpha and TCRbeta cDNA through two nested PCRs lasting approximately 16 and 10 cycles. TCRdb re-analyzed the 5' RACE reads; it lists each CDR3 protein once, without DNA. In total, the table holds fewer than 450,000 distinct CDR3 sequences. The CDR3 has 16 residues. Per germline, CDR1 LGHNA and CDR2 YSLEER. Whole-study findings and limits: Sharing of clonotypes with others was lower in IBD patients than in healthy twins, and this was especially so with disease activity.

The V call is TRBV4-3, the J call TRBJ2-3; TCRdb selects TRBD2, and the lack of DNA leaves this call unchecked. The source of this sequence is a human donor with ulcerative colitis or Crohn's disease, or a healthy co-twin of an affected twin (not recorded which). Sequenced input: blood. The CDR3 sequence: CASSRDGEWGTDTQYF.